Presented here are 32 T cell receptor beta chains from one specimen sequenced in a study of T cell changes during pregnancy in multiple sclerosis. The protocol was immunoSEQ multiplex PCR, while the TCRdb copy is restricted to in-frame clones and leaves out a portion. The table includes 60,000 to 85,000 clones, roughly 90% detected once. Sequenced here: peripheral blood, sampled in the second trimester of pregnancy. All receptors derive from a female donor with multiple sclerosis, enrolled in a pregnancy study.

This chain joins TRBV25-1 and TRBJ2-7; 7 nucleotides agree with TRBD2. Per germline, CDR1 MGHDK and CDR2 SYGVNS. The J segment lost 4 bases and the V segment lost 4 bases, leaving 16 bases of the junction unmatched. There are 17 residues in the CDR3. DNA of the CDR3: TGTGCCAGCAGTGGACCCGGGTGGGAGGGGATGAATTACGAGCAGTACTTC. Its protein is CASSGPGWEGMNYEQYF.

V usage is TRBV2 and J usage is TRBJ2-2; D is undetermined. Germline-derived CDR1 and CDR2 are SNHLY and FYNNEI. The CDR3 covers 15 residues. V dropped 5 bases and J dropped 0 bases, with 10 bases sitting between them. In DNA form, the CDR3 reads TGTGCCAGCAGTAGGAACAGACCGAACACCGGGGAGCTGTTTTTT. As protein: CASSRNRPNTGELFF.

The chain combines TRBV7-3 with TRBJ2-2; 7 bases line up with TRBD1. Germline assignment: CDR1 SGHTA and CDR2 FQGTGA. The V gene end was trimmed by 4 bases and the J gene end by 1 base; junction bases not matched to a gene: 6. The CDR3 has 16 amino acids. CDR3 region: CASSSDRAGNTGELFF. The CDR3, as DNA: TGTGCCAGCAGCTCTGACAGGGCTGGGAACACCGGGGAGCTGTTTTTT. Combining the CDR3 with reference TRBV7-3 and TRBJ2-2 gives the whole variable domain GAGVSQTPSNKVTEKGKYVELRCDPISGHTALYWYRQSLGQGPEFLIYFQGTGAADDSGLPNDRFFAVRPEGSVSTLKIQRTERGDSAVYLCASSSDRAGNTGELFFGEGSRLTVL.

V is TRBV30 and J is TRBJ1-1, with D maybe TRBD1 (5 bases). The germline CDR1 and CDR2 sequences are GTSNPN and SVGIG (reference sequence). The CDR3 loop spans 12 amino acids. V was pared by 5 bases and J by 8 bases, with 15 bases between. The CDR3 DNA sequence: TGTGCCTGGGTTCAGTATGGGGCCGAAGCTTTCTTT. It codes for CAWVQYGAEAFF.

This chain links TRBV5-1 with TRBJ2-7, with D tentatively TRBD2 (5 bases). Germline values: CDR1 SGHRS, CDR2 YFSETQ. V was clipped by 0 bases and J by 6 bases, with 13 bases between them. The CDR3 length is 14 residues. This chain's CDR3 is CASSLGGDNAEQYF. DNA of the CDR3: TGCGCCAGCAGCTTGGGGGGAGATAACGCCGAGCAGTACTTC.

The rearrangement uses TRBV19 and TRBJ2-3; 16 positions match TRBD2. This CDR3 is 20 amino acids long. V trimming: 5 bases; J trimming: 3 bases; junction bases outside the gene matches: 14. Germline lookup yields CDR1 LNHDA and CDR2 SQIVND (reference sequence). CDR3 protein: CASSRLAGTSGRAGTDTQYF. The DNA of the CDR3 is TGTGCCAGTAGTCGACTCGCCGGGACTAGCGGGAGGGCCGGAACAGATACGCAGTATTTT.

The chain combines TRBV11-1 with TRBJ1-2; D may be TRBD1 (6 bases). CDR1 and CDR2 from the germline V gene are SGHAT and FQDESV (reference sequence). The germline V and J ends were trimmed by 4 bases and 1 base, with 22 bases remaining between them. The CDR3 length is 18 residues. The DNA of the CDR3 is TGTGCCAGCAGCTCATTACCGGGACAACTAGAGTTTAACTATGGCTACACCTTC. Its protein is CASSSLPGQLEFNYGYTF.

This clone was detected only once. This rearrangement joins TRBV19 to TRBJ2-6, with 11 bases aligning to TRBD2. The length of the CDR3 is 17 residues. V shed 5 bases and J 0 bases; nucleotides not matched to a gene: 3. Per the germline V gene, CDR1 is LNHDA and CDR2 is SQIVND (reference sequence). The CDR3 nucleotides are TGTGCCAGTAGTGGACTAGCGGGTTTCTCTGGGGCCAACGTCCTGACTTTC. Translated, it gives CASSGLAGFSGANVLTF.

The rearrangement joins TRBV29-1 to TRBJ2-6; D is possibly TRBD1 (5 bases). In germline, CDR1 is SQVTM, CDR2 ANQGSEA. The CDR3 totals 15 residues. V was clipped by 5 bases and J by 4 bases, with 15 bases between them. Here the CDR3 reads CSVSTDSEGANVLTF. CDR3 nucleotides: TGCAGCGTTTCGACAGATTCCGAGGGGGCCAACGTCCTGACTTTC. Using reference TRBV29-1 and TRBJ2-6 for the parts outside the CDR3, the full variable domain is SAVISQKPSRDICQRGTSLTIQCQVDSQVTMMFWYRQQPGQSLTLIATANQGSEATYESGFVIDKFPISRPNLTFSTLTVSNMSPEDSSIYLCSVSTDSEGANVLTFGAGSRLTVL.

The rearrangement links TRBV5-1 to TRBJ2-7; the match to TRBD2 covers 10 bases. The junction had 4 bases not matched to a gene; V was cut back by 4 bases and J by 3 bases. The V gene's germline CDR1 is SGHRS and CDR2 YFSETQ. This CDR3 has 14 residues. The CDR3 loop is CASSLGLANYEQYF. CDR3 nucleotide sequence: TGCGCCAGCAGCCTGGGACTAGCGAACTACGAGCAGTACTTC.

V and J are TRBV19 and TRBJ2-1; 8 positions agree with TRBD1. J gave up 8 bases and V 1 base, and 7 bases lay outside the gene matches. CDR1 and CDR2 from the germline V gene are LNHDA and SQIVND (reference sequence). This CDR3 region has 15 residues. The CDR3 protein is CASSIAYRGRHEQFF. CDR3 DNA sequence: TGTGCCAGTAGTATAGCATACAGGGGGAGGCATGAGCAGTTCTTC.

This chain joins TRBV18 and TRBJ2-7; TRBD1 aligns across 11 bases. The CDR3 runs to 15 residues. The ends lost 3 bases at V and 3 bases at J; junction bases unmatched: 4. CDR1 is KGHSH and CDR2 is LQKENI in the germline V gene. CDR3 amino acids: CASSPGTGGFYEQYF. The CDR3 region has the DNA TGTGCCAGCTCACCTGGGACAGGGGGTTTCTACGAGCAGTACTTC. The whole variable domain, filled in from reference TRBV18 and TRBJ2-7, reads NAGVMQNPRHLVRRRGQEARLRCSPMKGHSHVYWYRQLPEEGLKFMVYLQKENIIDESGMPKERFSAEFPKEGPSILRIQQVVRGDSAAYFCASSPGTGGFYEQYFGPGTRLTVT.

This clone was found once. CDR3 sequence reads: CASSQGDRGANEQFF. CDR3 bases: TGTGCCAGCAGCCAGGGGGACAGGGGGGCCAATGAGCAGTTCTTC. The gene calls are TRBV11-3 and TRBJ2-1; 11 positions agree with TRBD1. This CDR3 is built from 15 residues. Trimming cost V 5 bases and J 6 bases; bases outside gene matches: 6. Per the germline V gene, CDR1 is SGHNT and CDR2 is YENEEA.

The rearrangement uses TRBV5-1 and TRBJ1-1; D is undetermined. The V end lost 4 bases, the J end lost 3 bases, and 7 bases lay between the germline ends. The germline V gene encodes CDR1 SGHRS and CDR2 YFSETQ. This CDR3 has 12 amino acids. As DNA, the CDR3 is TGCGCCAGCAGCACCGGTTACACTGAAGCTTTCTTT. Its translation is CASSTGYTEAFF.

V usage is TRBV6-5 and J usage is TRBJ2-7, with TRBD1 matching 9 bases. The V gene's germline CDR1 is MNHEY and CDR2 SVGAGI. This CDR3 is 15 amino acids long. The V segment lost 2 bases and the J segment 5 bases; nucleotides outside the gene matches: 7. CDR3 protein: CASSYRDRVGDEQYF. The CDR3 DNA reads TGTGCCAGCAGTTACCGGGACAGGGTGGGCGACGAGCAGTACTTC.

The rearrangement uses TRBV10-3 and TRBJ1-5, with 7 bases aligning to TRBD1. This CDR3 comprises 14 residues. Germline values: CDR1 ENHRY, CDR2 SYGVKD. The ends lost 4 bases at V and 7 bases at J; junction bases unmatched: 7. This chain's CDR3 is CAISGQGEGQPQHF. In DNA form, the CDR3 reads TGTGCCATCAGTGGACAGGGAGAAGGCCAGCCCCAGCATTTT.

V usage is TRBV4-2 and J usage is TRBJ2-2, with D tentatively TRBD1 (5 bases). This CDR3 comprises 15 residues. Per the germline V gene, CDR1 is LGHNA and CDR2 is YNFKEQ. V shed 0 bases and J shed 5 bases, with 10 bases lying between them. In DNA, the CDR3 is TGTGCCAGCAGCCAAGATGGGGCAGGGACCGGGGAGCTGTTTTTT. It codes for CASSQDGAGTGELFF.

This clone appeared once. V gene TRBV7-3 combines with J gene TRBJ2-7; 7 positions agree with TRBD1. The CDR3 has 13 residues. Trimming took 6 bases from V and 6 from J; bases not matched to a gene: 8. Germline V gene sequence: CDR1 SGHTA, CDR2 FQGTGA. The CDR3 DNA reads as TGTGCCAGCAGTCTTCACCACAGGGGCGAGCAGTACTTC. Translating gives CASSLHHRGEQYF.

The chain has TRBV19 and TRBJ1-5, with D possibly matching TRBD1 (6 bases). The CDR3 sequence is 15 residues long. The ends were cut back, 4 bases at V and 6 bases at J, with 16 bases in the middle. The germline V gene has CDR1 LNHDA and CDR2 SQIVND (reference sequence). In DNA form, the CDR3 reads TGTGCCAGTAGTACGGACAGTACCCCCGGTCAGCCCCAGCATTTT. It codes for CASSTDSTPGQPQHF.

This chain joins TRBV13 and TRBJ1-5; 9 positions match TRBD1. Germline V gene lookup returns CDR1 PRHDT and CDR2 FYEKMQ (reference sequence). The CDR3 contains 14 residues. The V and J ends lost 5 bases and 2 bases, in that order; junction bases with no gene match: 1. CDR3 bases: TGTGCCAGCAGCCGGGACAGGGGCAATCAGCCCCAGCATTTT. Translation gives CASSRDRGNQPQHF.

The chain links TRBV29-1 to TRBJ1-3; TRBD1 agrees at 7 bases. Germline CDR1 is SQVTM and CDR2 is ANQGSEA. V gave up 4 bases and J gave up 8 bases; unmatched junction bases: 11. The CDR3 spans 14 residues. CDR3 residues: CSVGQGSVSDTIYF. The CDR3, as DNA: TGCAGCGTTGGACAGGGTTCTGTCTCGGACACCATATATTTT.

This clone was counted a few times. The gene calls are TRBV30 and TRBJ1-2, with D tentatively TRBD1 (6 bases). Germline CDR1 reads GTSNPN; CDR2 reads SVGIG (reference sequence). CDR3 length: 13 amino acids. The germline V and J ends were trimmed by 2 bases and 7 bases, with 14 bases remaining between them. CDR3 nucleotide sequence: TGTGCCTGGAGTCTCACACAGGGTTCTGGCTACACCTTC. Its protein product is CAWSLTQGSGYTF.

This chain connects TRBV29-1 to TRBJ2-7; 9 bases agree with TRBD1. The CDR3 has 13 amino acids. Germline values: CDR1 SQVTM, CDR2 ANQGSEA. With V trimmed by 7 bases and J by 6 bases, 10 bases remained unmatched. The CDR3 sequence: CSAQDRGKREQYF. For the CDR3, the DNA is TGCAGCGCCCAGGACAGGGGTAAACGCGAGCAGTACTTC.

The chain combines TRBV30 with TRBJ1-2; 7 positions match TRBD1. The CDR3 is 14 amino acids. The germline gives CDR1 GTSNPN, CDR2 SVGIG (reference sequence). After removal of 2 bases from V and 2 bases from J, the junction contained 5 bases not matched to a gene. The CDR3 sequence: CAWSPGDRNYGYTF. The CDR3 nucleotides are TGTGCCTGGAGTCCGGGGGACAGAAACTATGGCTACACCTTC.

V gene TRBV4-1 combines with J gene TRBJ1-2, with TRBD1 matching 8 bases. Per the germline V gene, CDR1 is MGHRA and CDR2 is YSYEKL. The length of the CDR3 is 16 residues. With 1 base clipped from V and 8 bases from J, the junction kept 12 bases outside the gene matches. The CDR3 DNA reads as TGCGCCAGCAGCCAAGGAGAGGACAGGGTATCACAAGGCTACACCTTC. This gives the protein CASSQGEDRVSQGYTF.

This chain connects TRBV5-4 to TRBJ2-5; 11 nucleotides line up with TRBD2. The CDR3 extends over 17 amino acids. Trimming removed 4 bases from V and 5 bases from J; junction bases left unmatched: 13. From germline, CDR1 is SGHNT and CDR2 YYREEE (reference sequence). The CDR3 region has the DNA TGTGCCAGCAGCCCCCGACTAGCGGGATCTGGTCAGGAGACCCAGTACTTC. It is translated as CASSPRLAGSGQETQYF.

This clone appeared a single time. V gene TRBV28 combines with J gene TRBJ1-2, with TRBD1 matching 8 bases. CDR3 length equals 16 residues. In germline, CDR1 is MDHEN, CDR2 SYDVKM. The trim removed 5 bases at V and 8 bases at J, leaving 16 bases unmatched. The CDR3 sequence is CASSVTGAMAAGGYTF. CDR3 in DNA: TGTGCCAGCAGTGTGACAGGGGCAATGGCGGCGGGAGGCTACACCTTC.

The chain is built from TRBV29-1 and TRBJ1-1; 7 bases are shared with TRBD1. V shed 8 bases, J shed 0 bases, and the junction held 6 bases outside the gene matches. The CDR3 loop spans 13 amino acids. Germline V CDR1 and CDR2: SQVTM, ANQGSEA. The CDR3, as DNA: TGCAGCAACCGACAGGGTATGAACACTGAAGCTTTCTTT. This codes for CSNRQGMNTEAFF.

The chain couples TRBV30 to TRBJ1-6; the D is unclear. The V gene's germline CDR1 is GTSNPN and CDR2 SVGIG (reference sequence). This CDR3 is 13 amino acids long. V lost 5 bases to trimming and J lost 6 bases, with 11 bases between them. The CDR3 sequence: CAWGRLLNSPLHF. The CDR3 DNA reads as TGTGCCTGGGGCAGGCTGCTTAATTCACCCCTCCACTTT.

The rearrangement links TRBV10-1 to TRBJ1-1; D unresolved. The CDR3 length is 14 residues. Germline V gives CDR1 WNHNN, CDR2 SYGVQD (reference sequence). Trimming left V 6 bases short and J 2 bases short, with 13 bases between. The CDR3 region is CASSPEDSNTEAFF. CDR3 coding DNA: TGCGCCAGCAGCCCAGAGGATAGTAACACTGAAGCTTTCTTT.

Written as DNA, the CDR3 is TGTGCCAGCAACCAAGTCTTCTCAGTGGCAGATACGCAGTATTTT. Its translation is CASNQVFSVADTQYF. The V and J genes are TRBV11-2 and TRBJ2-3, with D unresolved. The V gene lost 7 bases and the J gene lost 4 bases, with 18 bases spanning the gap. This CDR3 is built from 15 residues. In germline, CDR1 is SGHAT, CDR2 FQNNGV.

The CDR3 loop is CAIRSTGLLGEQFF. CDR3 nucleotides: TGTGCCATCAGGAGCACAGGGTTACTCGGTGAGCAGTTCTTC. The rearrangement joins TRBV10-3 to TRBJ2-1; possibly TRBD1 for D (6 bases). Per germline, CDR1 ENHRY and CDR2 SYGVKD. The CDR3 runs to 14 residues. Trimming cost V 6 bases and J 9 bases, with 18 bases left between them.